What follows are 6 T cell receptor beta chains derived from one specimen sequenced in a study of shared clonotypes between healthy human individuals. TCRdb keeps only in-frame clones here, not all; method: immunoSEQ multiplex PCR. Here the sample spans about 600,000 clones, almost 97% being singletons. The sample taken for sequencing was naive CD4+ T cells sorted from blood. Subset of the sample: CD45RA+ positively selected. These TCRs come from a woman aged 25 to 39 in good health.

In its sample, this clone was seen once. The chain recombines TRBV7-8 with TRBJ2-7, with a tentative D call TRBD1 (6 bases). CDR3 length equals 14 residues. Trimming took off 3 bases at V and 2 bases at J, with 11 bases between the two ends. From germline, CDR1 is SGHVS and CDR2 FQNEAQ. The CDR3 coding sequence is TGTGCCAGCAGCTTGGTCAGGGGTACCTACGAGCAGTACTTC. This encodes CASSLVRGTYEQYF.

In regard to this clone: The sample carries other DNA sequences with the same CDR3. The gene calls are TRBV20-1 and TRBJ1-4; no clear D gene. CDR1 and CDR2 (germline): DFQATT, SNEGSKA (reference sequence). The CDR3 has 11 residues. The ends were cut back, 0 bases at V and 10 bases at J, with 6 bases in the middle. Written as DNA, the CDR3 is TGCAGTGCTAGAGATCGAGGAAAACTGTTTTTT. Protein: CSARDRGKLFF.

This chain links TRBV10-2 with TRBJ1-1; D is perhaps TRBD1 (6 bases). The V gene's germline CDR1 is WSHSY and CDR2 SAAADI. Trimming removed 2 bases from V and 0 bases from J, with 13 bases in between. The CDR3 loop spans 16 amino acids. The CDR3 spells CASSEPQGRVNTEAFF. As DNA, the CDR3 is TGCGCCAGCAGTGAGCCCCAGGGGAGGGTGAACACTGAAGCTTTCTTT.

The chain carries TRBV5-6 and TRBJ2-3; 9 bases line up with TRBD1. The junction had 2 bases not matched to a gene; V was cut back by 3 bases and J by 0 bases. The CDR3 totals 15 residues. CDR1 SGHDT and CDR2 YYEEEE come from the germline V gene. The CDR3 DNA reads TGTGCCAGCAGCTCGGGGACAGGGAGCACAGATACGCAGTATTTT. The encoded protein is CASSSGTGSTDTQYF.

The J gene is TRBJ2-7, the V gene TRBV2, with a tentative D call TRBD1 (6 bases). The CDR3 spans 15 residues. CDR1 is SNHLY, CDR2 FYNNEI, per germline. V lost 5 bases to trimming and J lost 0 bases, with 14 bases between them. The chain's CDR3 is CASSQTGSISYEQYF. The CDR3 nucleotides read TGTGCCAGCAGTCAAACAGGGTCCATCTCCTACGAGCAGTACTTC.

The gene calls are TRBV5-4 and TRBJ2-7; TRBD1 matches at 9 bases. Germline lookup yields CDR1 SGHNT and CDR2 YYREEE (reference sequence). Trimming cost V 1 base and J 4 bases; bases outside gene matches: 3. This CDR3 comprises 14 residues. The CDR3 spells CASSLKGQGYEQYF. CDR3 sequence (DNA): TGTGCCAGCAGCTTGAAGGGACAGGGATACGAGCAGTACTTC.